The following is a TCR beta chain sequence with its context. Its cognate antigen is unknown. The source of the sample is a study of CD8+ T cells in alopecia areata. Study-wide context: The authors scored treated patients' severity by affected scalp percentage.

Treatment described: oral pan-JAK inhibitor, 5-10 mg twice daily. Regarding the study as a whole: Compared with normal scalp, lesional scalp had higher clonality and more expanded CD8+ clones.

Extracted RNA was reverse transcribed, and the resulting cDNA served as sequencing template. Libraries were prepared by immunoSEQ multiplex PCR; TCRdb keeps only in-frame clonotypes and omits some of them. This table has about 270,000 clones, 50% to 75% appearing once. Germline loops: CDR1 GTSNPN, CDR2 SVGIG (reference sequence). Between the trimmed V and J ends, which lost 2 bases and 4 bases, there was a span of 15 bases. This CDR3 has 14 residues. The receptor was isolated from a human donor with alopecia areata. The chain is built from TRBV30 and TRBJ2-7; D is unresolved. This specimen consisted of CD4+ T cells sorted from blood, obtained at approximately week 51, from a patient treated with tofacitinib. As DNA, the CDR3 is TGTGCCTGGAGTAGGGATTTATACGGGTACGAGCAGTACTTC. Translation: CAWSRDLYGYEQYF.